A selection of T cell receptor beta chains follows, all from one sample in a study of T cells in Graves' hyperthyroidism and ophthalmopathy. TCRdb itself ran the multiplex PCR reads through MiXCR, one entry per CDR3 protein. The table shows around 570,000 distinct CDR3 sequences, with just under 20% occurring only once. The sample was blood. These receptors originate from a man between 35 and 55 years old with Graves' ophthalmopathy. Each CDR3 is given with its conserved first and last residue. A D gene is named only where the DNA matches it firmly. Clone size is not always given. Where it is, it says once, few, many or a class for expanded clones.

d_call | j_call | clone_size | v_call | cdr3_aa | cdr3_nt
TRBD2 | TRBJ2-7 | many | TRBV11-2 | CASSSGTSGKGYEQYF | TGTGCCAGCAGCTCTGGGACTAGCGGGAAGGGCTACGAGCAGTACTTC
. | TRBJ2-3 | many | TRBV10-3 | CAISANDGNTDTQYF | TGTGCCATCAGTGCTAATGACGGAAACACAGATACGCAGTATTTT
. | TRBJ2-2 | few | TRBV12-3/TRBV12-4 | CASSLIATTGELFF | TGTGCCAGCAGTTTAATAGCCACCACCGGGGAGCTGTTTTTT
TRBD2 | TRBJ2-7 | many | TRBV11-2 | CASTTSVQREGEQYF | TGTGCCAGCACCACATCCGTCCAGCGGGAGGGCGAGCAGTACTTC
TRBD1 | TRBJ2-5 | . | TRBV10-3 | CAISDSRTHPGQRYQETQYF | TGTGCCATCAGTGATTCCCGGACCCACCCGGGACAGCGGTACCAAGAGACCCAGTACTTC
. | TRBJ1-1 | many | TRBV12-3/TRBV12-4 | CASSFRETTEAFF | TGTGCCAGCAGTTTTCGAGAAACCACTGAAGCTTTCTTT
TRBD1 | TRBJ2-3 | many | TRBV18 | CASKPGQGRDTQYF | TGTGCCAGCAAACCGGGACAGGGAAGGGATACGCAGTATTTT
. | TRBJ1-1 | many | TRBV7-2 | CASSLITSEAFF | TGTGCCAGCAGCTTAATCACATCTGAAGCTTTCTTT
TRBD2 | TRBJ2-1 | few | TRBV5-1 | CASSLGTSGRINEQFF | TGCGCCAGCAGCTTGGGGACTAGCGGGAGAATCAATGAGCAGTTCTTC
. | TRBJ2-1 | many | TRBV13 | CASSPGLRLLREQFF | TGTGCCAGCAGCCCAGGTCTAAGACTACTGAGAGAGCAGTTCTTC
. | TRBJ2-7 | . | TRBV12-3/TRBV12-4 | CASSPNVGSYEQYF | TGTGCCAGCAGTCCAAATGTCGGCTCCTACGAGCAGTACTTC
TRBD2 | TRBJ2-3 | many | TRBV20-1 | CSARSAGGNTDTQYF | TGCAGTGCTAGGTCAGCGGGAGGGAACACAGATACGCAGTATTTT
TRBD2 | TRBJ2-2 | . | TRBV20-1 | CSATGTSGTGELFF | TGCAGTGCCACCGGGACTAGCGGCACCGGGGAGCTGTTTTTT
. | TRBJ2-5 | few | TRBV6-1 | CASSGASVKGTQYF | TGTGCCAGCAGTGGCGCTAGCGTCAAAGGGACCCAGTACTTC
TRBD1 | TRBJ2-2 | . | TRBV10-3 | CAIKRTGMTGELFF | TGTGCCATCAAGCGGACAGGGATGACCGGGGAGCTGTTTTTT
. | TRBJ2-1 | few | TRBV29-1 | CSVASSSYNEQFF | TGCAGCGTTGCGTCGAGCTCCTACAATGAGCAGTTCTTC
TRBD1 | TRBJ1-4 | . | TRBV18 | CASSPEGTGDGEKLFF | TGTGCCAGCTCACCGGAAGGGACAGGGGATGGTGAAAAACTGTTTTTT
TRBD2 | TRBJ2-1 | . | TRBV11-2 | CASSLVWTSGRGHEQFF | TGTGCCAGCAGCTTAGTGTGGACTAGCGGGAGAGGGCATGAGCAGTTCTTC
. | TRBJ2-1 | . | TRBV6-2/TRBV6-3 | CASRGATGEQFF | TGTGCCAGCAGGGGCGCTACGGGGGAGCAGTTCTTC
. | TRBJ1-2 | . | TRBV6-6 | CASSYSGAGGGYTF | TGTGCCAGCAGTTACTCCGGGGCCGGCGGAGGCTACACCTTC
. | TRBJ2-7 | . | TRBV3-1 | CASSPHGGGDNEQYF | TGTGCCAGCAGCCCCCACGGCGGGGGCGACAATGAGCAGTACTTC
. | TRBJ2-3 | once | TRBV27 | CASSLSPPTDTQYF | TGTGCCAGCAGTTTATCTCCCCCCACAGATACGCAGTATTTT
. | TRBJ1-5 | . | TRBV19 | CASSSHGGYQPQHF | TGTGCCAGTAGTTCACACGGAGGGTATCAGCCCCAGCATTTT
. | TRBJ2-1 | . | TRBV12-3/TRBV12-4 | CASFFGATNYNEQFF | TGTGCCAGCTTCTTCGGGGCCACCAACTACAATGAGCAGTTCTTC
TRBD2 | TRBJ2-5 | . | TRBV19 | CASTSGPTGETQYF | TGTGCCAGTACTAGCGGACCTACGGGGGAGACCCAGTACTTC
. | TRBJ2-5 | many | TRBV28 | CASSLVDGRGTQYF | TGTGCCAGCAGTTTGGTGGATGGCAGGGGGACCCAGTACTTC
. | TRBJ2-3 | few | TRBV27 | CASSLNVGGDTQYF | TGTGCCAGCAGTTTAAACGTCGGGGGAGATACGCAGTATTTT
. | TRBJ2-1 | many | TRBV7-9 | CASSSTSLAQLLDEQFF | TGTGCCAGCAGCTCTACGAGTCTCGCGCAACTATTAGATGAGCAGTTCTTC
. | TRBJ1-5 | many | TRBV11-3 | CASSLALTRDQPQHF | TGTGCCAGCAGCTTAGCCCTCACCAGGGATCAGCCCCAGCATTTT
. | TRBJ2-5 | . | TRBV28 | CASCQGTARGTQYF | TGTGCCAGCTGCCAGGGGACGGCGCGGGGGACCCAGTACTTC